This is a list of T cell receptor beta chains from one sample in a study of blood T cell repertoires in COVID-19. Sequenced by immunoSEQ multiplex PCR; TCRdb stores in-frame clones only, minus some. The table lists about 240,000 clones, 86% of them singletons, with roughly an eighth in the top ten. The sequenced sample was peripheral blood. The receptors were gathered from an elderly man with acute or convalescent COVID-19. CDR3s include the opening cysteine and the closing phenylalanine or tryptophan. The D gene is left open where the match is weak. For some rows the clone size is stated as once, few or many, or as a class when expanded; others skip it.

v_call	j_call	d_call	clone_size	cdr3_aa	cdr3_nt
TRBV11-3	TRBJ2-2	TRBD1	NA	CASSPPTGSGELFF	TGTGCCAGCAGCCCTCCGACAGGGTCCGGGGAGCTGTTTTTT
TRBV3-1/TRBV3-2	TRBJ1-5	TRBD1	NA	CASSLTGGREPQHF	TGTGCCAGCAGCCTGACAGGGGGCAGGGAGCCCCAGCATTTT
TRBV10-3	TRBJ2-5	NA	NA	CATNGGGQETQYF	TGTGCCACCAACGGGGGTGGGCAAGAGACCCAGTACTTC
TRBV7-2	TRBJ1-1	NA	NA	CASSRREGNTEAFF	TGTGCCAGCAGCCGCCGGGAGGGGAACACTGAAGCTTTCTTT
TRBV5-1	TRBJ2-5	NA	NA	CASSPYSIQETQYF	TGCGCCAGCAGCCCCTACAGTATCCAAGAGACCCAGTACTTC
TRBV5-1	TRBJ2-3	NA	NA	CASSLGDINSVTQYF	TGCGCCAGCAGCTTGGGAGACATCAATTCCGTTACGCAGTATTTT
TRBV5-4	TRBJ1-6	NA	NA	CASSFTGNSPLHF	TGTGCCAGCAGCTTTACGGGGAATTCACCCCTCCACTTT
TRBV28	TRBJ1-2	NA	NA	CASRKQVYGYTF	TGTGCCAGCAGGAAACAGGTTTATGGCTACACCTTC
TRBV10-2	TRBJ1-5	TRBD1	NA	CASSEQGARNQPQHF	TGCGCCAGCAGTGAACAGGGGGCAAGAAATCAGCCCCAGCATTTT
TRBV6-4	TRBJ1-1	TRBD1	NA	CARADPDRMGNAEAFF	TGTGCCAGAGCGGACCCGGACAGGATGGGGAACGCTGAAGCTTTCTTT
TRBV19	TRBJ2-2	TRBD2	NA	CASSMGLAGNTGELFF	TGTGCCAGTAGTATGGGACTAGCGGGGAATACCGGGGAGCTGTTTTTT
TRBV5-1	TRBJ2-7	NA	NA	CASSLSEGSSYEQYF	TGCGCCAGCAGCTTGTCAGAGGGAAGCTCCTACGAGCAGTACTTC
TRBV6-5	TRBJ1-6	TRBD1	NA	CASTADRNSPLHF	TGTGCCAGCACCGCGGACAGGAATTCACCCCTCCACTTT
TRBV7-9	TRBJ2-1	NA	NA	CASSSFRVYNEQFF	TGTGCCAGCAGCTCGTTCAGGGTCTACAATGAGCAGTTCTTC
TRBV10-3	TRBJ2-6	TRBD2	NA	CAISESGLTHGANVLTF	TGTGCCATCAGTGAGTCGGGACTAACTCATGGGGCCAACGTCCTGACTTTC
TRBV6-5	TRBJ1-6	TRBD1	few	CASSYTGVENSPLHF	TGTGCCAGCAGTTACACAGGGGTAGAAAATTCACCCCTCCACTTT
TRBV19	TRBJ2-1	NA	NA	CASSIDRVGNEQFF	TGTGCCAGTAGTATAGACAGGGTTGGCAATGAGCAGTTCTTC
TRBV19	TRBJ2-7	NA	once	CASSERSLSEQYF	TGTGCCAGTAGTGAGAGGTCTCTATCCGAGCAGTACTTC
TRBV5-1	TRBJ1-5	NA	NA	CASSISGQPQHF	TGCGCCAGCAGCATATCAGGTCAGCCCCAGCATTTT
TRBV4-3	TRBJ2-7	NA	NA	CASSQVPIYEQYF	TGCGCCAGCAGCCAAGTCCCTATCTACGAGCAGTACTTC
TRBV4-1	TRBJ1-4	TRBD1	NA	CASSQEDRGREKLFF	TGCGCCAGCAGCCAAGAGGACAGGGGGAGGGAAAAACTGTTTTTT
TRBV5-1	TRBJ1-5	TRBD1	NA	CASSTTGGNQPQHF	TGCGCCAGCAGCACAACAGGGGGCAATCAGCCCCAGCATTTT
TRBV27	TRBJ2-3	NA	NA	CASSLWSRASTDTQYF	TGTGCCAGCAGTTTATGGTCCCGAGCTAGCACAGATACGCAGTATTTT
TRBV19	TRBJ2-3	TRBD2	NA	CASGPSGPGTDTQYF	TGTGCCAGTGGCCCTAGCGGTCCCGGAACAGATACGCAGTATTTT
TRBV3-1/TRBV3-2	TRBJ1-1	NA	NA	CASSPGRFIAPLNTEAFF	TGTGCCAGCAGCCCCGGCAGGTTCATCGCGCCCTTGAACACTGAAGCTTTCTTT
TRBV29-1	TRBJ2-1	NA	NA	CSADSPAGFF	TGCAGCGCGGACAGCCCCGCGGGGTTCTTC
TRBV28	TRBJ2-3	TRBD2	NA	CASSPIWAGLAGGGTDTQYF	TGTGCCAGCAGTCCAATTTGGGCGGGACTAGCGGGAGGGGGCACAGATACGCAGTATTTT
TRBV5-6	TRBJ2-1	TRBD1	NA	CASSLGWGQALSSYNEQFF	TGTGCCAGCAGCTTAGGGTGGGGACAGGCCTTAAGCTCCTACAATGAGCAGTTCTTC